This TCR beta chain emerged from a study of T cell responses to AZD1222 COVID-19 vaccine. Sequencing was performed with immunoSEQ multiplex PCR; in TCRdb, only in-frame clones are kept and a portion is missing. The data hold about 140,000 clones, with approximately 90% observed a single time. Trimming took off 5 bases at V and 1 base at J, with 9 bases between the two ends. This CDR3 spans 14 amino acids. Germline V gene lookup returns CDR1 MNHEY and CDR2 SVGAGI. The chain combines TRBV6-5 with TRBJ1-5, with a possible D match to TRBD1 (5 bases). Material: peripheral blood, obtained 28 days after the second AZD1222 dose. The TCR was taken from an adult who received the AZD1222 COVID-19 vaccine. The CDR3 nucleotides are TGTGCCAGCAGTCCACAGGTCAGCAATCAGCCCCAGCATTTT. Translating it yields CASSPQVSNQPQHF.